This TCR beta chain is from a study of shared clonotypes between healthy human individuals. Study at large: The composition of the donors was two women and a few men aged 18 to 49. Findings and caveats of the study: Some clonotypes were shared by all four sorted-subset donors, while others were not shared. The non-shared ones had lower generation probabilities than the shared ones. Estimated richness values were generally larger in naive subsets than in memory subsets.

The ends were cut back, 5 bases at V and 3 bases at J, with 19 bases in the middle. The CDR3 is 16 residues long. A note on this clone: The antigen is unknown.

Positive CCR7 selection of CD45RO-negative cells yielded the naive CD8 cells, and terminally differentiated effector memory CD45RA+ cells were excluded. Caucasian adults residing in Nashville, Tennessee made up all the donors. Generated by immunoSEQ multiplex PCR, the TCRdb table keeps only in-frame clones and is missing some. The sample shows about 2 million clones, 85% to 95% of them seen only once. Sequencing was carried out using naive CD8+ T cells sorted from blood. This clonotype originated in a man aged 18 to 30 in good health. The chain carries TRBV6-7 and TRBJ1-1, with unresolved D. TRBV6-7 is treated as an ORF (open reading frame) with a function not yet certain. The CDR3 DNA reads TGTGCCAGCAGTACCTTCACGGGCCGGGCCGACACTGAAGCTTTCTTT. This translates into CASSTFTGRADTEAFF.